Included here is one T cell receptor (beta chain) sequence, with context. Its specificity is not known. The CDR3 extends over 16 amino acids. Trimming took 8 bases from V and 3 from J, leaving 23 bases between them. Per the germline V gene, CDR1 is SGHAT and CDR2 is FQNNGV. This entry is derived from a study of T cell repertoires in cytomegalovirus infection. Looking at the study overall: Recently identified HLA-C-restricted CMV epitopes and well-studied HLA-B-restricted CMV epitopes were used by the study. Public TCR beta signatures marked donors with CMV infection and the matching HLA.

Study-level findings and limits: Across the ex vivo response, the dominant clonotypes were HLA-C-restricted CMV-specific TCR beta clonotypes. Carriage of CMV together with the relevant HLA was identifiable through cumulative public TCR beta family frequency.

One entry per CDR3 protein, called by TCRdb with MiXCR from the reads. Of some 480,000 distinct CDR3 sequences detected, 33% appear once; the ten largest clones hold roughly 16%. The TCR sequence derives from a human donor in good health (CMV status not recorded). Some clones in this sample may be carry-over from other donors' samples. The sequencing here drew on cultured PBMCs, taken from culture after CMV antigen stimulation. V and J are TRBV11-2 and TRBJ2-7; D remains ambiguous. CDR3 bases: TGTGCCAGCCGCAAAGCCCCTCTGGGTCTTAGCTACGAGCAGTACTTC. It encodes CASRKAPLGLSYEQYF.